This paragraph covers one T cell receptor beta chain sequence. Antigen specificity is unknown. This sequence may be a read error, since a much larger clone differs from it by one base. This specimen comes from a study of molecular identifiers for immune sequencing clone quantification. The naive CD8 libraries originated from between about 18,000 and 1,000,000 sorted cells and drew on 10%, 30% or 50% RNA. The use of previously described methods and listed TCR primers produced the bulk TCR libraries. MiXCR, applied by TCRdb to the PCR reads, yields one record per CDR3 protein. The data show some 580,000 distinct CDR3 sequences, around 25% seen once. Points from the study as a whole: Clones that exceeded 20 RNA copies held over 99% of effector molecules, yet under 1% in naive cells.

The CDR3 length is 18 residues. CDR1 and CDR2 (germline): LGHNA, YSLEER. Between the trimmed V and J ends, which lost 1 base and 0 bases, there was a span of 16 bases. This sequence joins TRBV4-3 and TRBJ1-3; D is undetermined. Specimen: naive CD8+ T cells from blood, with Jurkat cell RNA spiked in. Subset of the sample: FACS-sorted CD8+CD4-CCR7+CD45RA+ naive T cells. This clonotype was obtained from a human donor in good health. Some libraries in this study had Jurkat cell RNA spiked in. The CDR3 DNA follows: TGCGCCAGCAGCCAAGTTGAGAGCCCCAGGACCTCTGGAAACACCATATATTTT. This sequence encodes CASSQVESPRTSGNTIYF.